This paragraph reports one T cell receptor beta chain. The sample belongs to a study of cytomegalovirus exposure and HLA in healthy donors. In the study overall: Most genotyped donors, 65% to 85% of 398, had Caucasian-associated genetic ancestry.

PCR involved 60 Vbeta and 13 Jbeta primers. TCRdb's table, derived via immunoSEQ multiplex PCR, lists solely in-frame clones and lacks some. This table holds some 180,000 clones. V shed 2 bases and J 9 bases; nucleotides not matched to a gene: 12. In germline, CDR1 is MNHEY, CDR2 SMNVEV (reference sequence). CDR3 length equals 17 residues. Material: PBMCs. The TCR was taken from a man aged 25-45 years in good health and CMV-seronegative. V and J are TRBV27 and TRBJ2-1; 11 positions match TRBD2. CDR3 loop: CASSLTSLAGGTGEQFF. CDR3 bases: TGTGCCAGCAGTTTAACCAGCCTAGCGGGAGGAACCGGTGAGCAGTTCTTC.